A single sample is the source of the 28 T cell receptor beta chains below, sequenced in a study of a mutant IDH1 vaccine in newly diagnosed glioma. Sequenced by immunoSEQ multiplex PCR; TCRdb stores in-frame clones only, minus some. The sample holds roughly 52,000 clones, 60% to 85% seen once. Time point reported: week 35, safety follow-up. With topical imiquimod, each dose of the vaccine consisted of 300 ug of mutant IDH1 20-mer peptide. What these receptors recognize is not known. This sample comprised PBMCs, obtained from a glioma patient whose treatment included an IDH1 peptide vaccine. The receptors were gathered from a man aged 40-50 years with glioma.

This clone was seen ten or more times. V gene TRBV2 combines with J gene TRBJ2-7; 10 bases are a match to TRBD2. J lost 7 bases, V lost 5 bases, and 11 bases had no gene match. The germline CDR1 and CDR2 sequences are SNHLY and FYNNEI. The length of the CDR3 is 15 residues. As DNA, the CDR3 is TGTGCCAGCAGTTCGGCCCTAGCGGGAGACTGGGAGCAGTACTTC. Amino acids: CASSSALAGDWEQYF.

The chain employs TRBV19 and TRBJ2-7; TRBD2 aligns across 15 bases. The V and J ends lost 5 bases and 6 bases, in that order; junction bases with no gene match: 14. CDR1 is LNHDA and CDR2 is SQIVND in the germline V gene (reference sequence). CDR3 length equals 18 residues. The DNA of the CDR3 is TGTGCCAGTAGTGGGGGACTAGCGGGAGGAGTTACGTTCGCCGAGCAGTACTTC. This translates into CASSGGLAGGVTFAEQYF.

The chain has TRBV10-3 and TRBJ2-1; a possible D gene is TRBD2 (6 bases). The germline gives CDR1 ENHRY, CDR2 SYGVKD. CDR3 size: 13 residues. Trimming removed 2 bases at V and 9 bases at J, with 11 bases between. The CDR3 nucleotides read TGTGCCATCAGTGAGAGCGGGCTACGTGAGCAGTTCTTC. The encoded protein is CAISESGLREQFF.

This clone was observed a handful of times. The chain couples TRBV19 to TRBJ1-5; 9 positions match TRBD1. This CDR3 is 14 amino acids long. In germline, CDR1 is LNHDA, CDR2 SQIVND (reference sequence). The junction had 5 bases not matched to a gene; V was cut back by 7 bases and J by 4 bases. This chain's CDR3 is CASTDRGGNQPQHF. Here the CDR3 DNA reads TGTGCCAGTACGGACAGGGGCGGGAATCAGCCCCAGCATTTT. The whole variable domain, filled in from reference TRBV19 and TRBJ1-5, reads DGGITQSPKYLFRKEGQNVTLSCEQNLNHDAMYWYRQDPGQGLRLIYYSQIVNDFQKGDIAEGYSVSREKKESFPLTVTSAQKNPTAFYLCASTDRGGNQPQHFGDGTRLSIL.

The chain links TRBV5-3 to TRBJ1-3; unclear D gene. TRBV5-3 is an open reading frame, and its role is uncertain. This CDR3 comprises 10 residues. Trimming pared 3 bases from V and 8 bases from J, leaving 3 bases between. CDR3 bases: TGTGCCAGAAGCTCTGACACCATATATTTT. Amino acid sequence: CARSSDTIYF.

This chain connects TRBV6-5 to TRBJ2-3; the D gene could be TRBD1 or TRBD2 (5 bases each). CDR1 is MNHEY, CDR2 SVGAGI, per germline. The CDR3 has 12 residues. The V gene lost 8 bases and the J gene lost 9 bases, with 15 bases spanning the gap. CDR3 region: CASREGPGTQYF. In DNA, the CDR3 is TGTGCCAGCCGCGAGGGCCCAGGGACGCAGTATTTT.

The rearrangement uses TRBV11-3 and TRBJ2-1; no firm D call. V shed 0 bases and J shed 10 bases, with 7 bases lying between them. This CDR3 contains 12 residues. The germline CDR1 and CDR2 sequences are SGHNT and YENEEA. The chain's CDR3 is CASSLEPVEQFF. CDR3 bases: TGTGCCAGCAGCTTAGAACCGGTCGAGCAGTTCTTC.

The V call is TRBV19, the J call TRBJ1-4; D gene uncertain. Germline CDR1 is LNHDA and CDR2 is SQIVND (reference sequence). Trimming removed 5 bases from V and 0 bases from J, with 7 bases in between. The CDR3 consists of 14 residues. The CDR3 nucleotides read TGTGCCAGTAGTTACAGCGCAACTAATGAAAAACTGTTTTTT. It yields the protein CASSYSATNEKLFF.

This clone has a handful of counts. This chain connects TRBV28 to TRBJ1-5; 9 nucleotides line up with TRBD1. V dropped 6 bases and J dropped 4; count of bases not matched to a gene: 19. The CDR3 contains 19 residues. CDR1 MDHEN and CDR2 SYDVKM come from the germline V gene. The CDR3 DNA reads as TGTGCCAGCAGCTGGATACCGGGACAGGGACCTGTGGCTAATCAGCCCCAGCATTTT. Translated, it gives CASSWIPGQGPVANQPQHF.

The CDR3 DNA follows: TGTGCCAGCAGCTTAGGCGGGAGGAACTCCTACGAGCAGTACTTC. Protein: CASSLGGRNSYEQYF. The genes are TRBV7-2 and TRBJ2-7, with 8 bases lining up with TRBD2. After removal of 1 base from V and 0 bases from J, the junction contained 2 bases not matched to a gene. The CDR3 extends over 15 amino acids. From germline, CDR1 is SGHTA and CDR2 FQGNSA.

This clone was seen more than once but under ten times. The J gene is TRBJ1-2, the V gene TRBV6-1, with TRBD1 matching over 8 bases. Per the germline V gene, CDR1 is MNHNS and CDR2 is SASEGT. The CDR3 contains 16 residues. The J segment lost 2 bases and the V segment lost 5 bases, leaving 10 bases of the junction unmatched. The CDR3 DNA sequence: TGTGCCAGCAGTAAAGGGGGGACAGGTGCCAACTATGGCTACACCTTC. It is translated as CASSKGGTGANYGYTF.

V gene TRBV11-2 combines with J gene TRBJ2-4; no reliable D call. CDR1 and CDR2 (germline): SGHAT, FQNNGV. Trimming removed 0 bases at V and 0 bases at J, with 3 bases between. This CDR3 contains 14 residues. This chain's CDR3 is CASSLERAKNIQYF. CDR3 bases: TGTGCCAGCAGCTTAGAGAGAGCCAAAAACATTCAGTACTTC.

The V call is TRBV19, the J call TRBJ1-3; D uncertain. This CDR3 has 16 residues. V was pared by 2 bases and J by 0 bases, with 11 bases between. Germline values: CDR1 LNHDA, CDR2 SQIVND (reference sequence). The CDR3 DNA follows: TGTGCCAGTAGTATAAGTGGGCCCGTCTCTGGAAACACCATATATTTT. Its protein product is CASSISGPVSGNTIYF.

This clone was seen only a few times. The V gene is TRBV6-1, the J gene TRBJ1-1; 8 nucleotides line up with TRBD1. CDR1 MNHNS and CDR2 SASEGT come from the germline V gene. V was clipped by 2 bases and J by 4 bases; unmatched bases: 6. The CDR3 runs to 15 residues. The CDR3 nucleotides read TGTGCCAGCAGTGAACAGGGGGCAGGAGGCACTGAAGCTTTCTTT. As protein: CASSEQGAGGTEAFF.

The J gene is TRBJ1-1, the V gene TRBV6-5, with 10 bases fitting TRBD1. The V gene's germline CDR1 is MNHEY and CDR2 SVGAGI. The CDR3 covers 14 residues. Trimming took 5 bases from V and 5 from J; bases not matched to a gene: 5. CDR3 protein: CASSLRDRGTEAFF. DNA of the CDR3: TGTGCCAGCAGTCTACGGGACAGGGGTACTGAAGCTTTCTTT.

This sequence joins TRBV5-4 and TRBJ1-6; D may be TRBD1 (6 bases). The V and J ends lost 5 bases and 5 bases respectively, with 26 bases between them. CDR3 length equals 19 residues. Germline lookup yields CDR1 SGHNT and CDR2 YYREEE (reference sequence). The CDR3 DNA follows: TGTGCCAGCAGTACGGCCTCCCCTTTTCTAGCAGGGGATAATTCACCCCTCCACTTT. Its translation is CASSTASPFLAGDNSPLHF.

The CDR3 DNA sequence: TGTGCCAGTAGTATTCGGGGGACAGGCGAGCCCCAGCATTTT. It yields the protein CASSIRGTGEPQHF. The V call is TRBV19, the J call TRBJ1-5; 8 bases are shared with TRBD1. V shed 3 bases, J shed 8 bases, and the junction held 6 bases outside the gene matches. The CDR3 consists of 14 residues. CDR1 and CDR2 from the germline V gene are LNHDA and SQIVND (reference sequence).

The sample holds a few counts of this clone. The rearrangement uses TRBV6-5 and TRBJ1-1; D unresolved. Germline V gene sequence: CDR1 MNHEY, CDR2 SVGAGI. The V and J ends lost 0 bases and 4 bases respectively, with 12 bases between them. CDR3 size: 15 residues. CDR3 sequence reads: CASSYSMRGRTEAFF. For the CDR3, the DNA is TGTGCCAGCAGTTACTCGATGCGCGGACGCACTGAAGCTTTCTTT.

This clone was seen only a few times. CDR3 sequence: CASSEFYANTEAFF. As DNA, the CDR3 is TGTGCCAGCAGTGAATTTTACGCGAACACTGAAGCTTTCTTT. The rearrangement uses TRBV25-1 and TRBJ1-1; D ambiguous. This CDR3 is built from 14 residues. The V gene's germline CDR1 is MGHDK and CDR2 SYGVNS. Between the trimmed V and J ends, which lost 1 base and 1 base, there was a span of 7 bases.

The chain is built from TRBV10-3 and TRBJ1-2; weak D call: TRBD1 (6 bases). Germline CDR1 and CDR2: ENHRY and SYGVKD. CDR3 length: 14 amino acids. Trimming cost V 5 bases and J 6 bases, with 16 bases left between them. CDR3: CAISQGTQRDGYTF. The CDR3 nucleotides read TGTGCCATCAGTCAAGGGACACAAAGAGATGGCTACACCTTC.

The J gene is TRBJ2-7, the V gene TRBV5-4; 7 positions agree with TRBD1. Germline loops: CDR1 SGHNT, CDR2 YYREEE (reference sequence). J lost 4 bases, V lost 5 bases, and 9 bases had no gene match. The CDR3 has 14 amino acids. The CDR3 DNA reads TGTGCCAGCAGTGCTAAGGGGGCAGGATACGAGCAGTACTTC. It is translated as CASSAKGAGYEQYF.

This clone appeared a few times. CDR3 protein: CASSQPDSAEAFF. CDR3 DNA sequence: TGTGCCAGCAGCCAACCGGACAGCGCTGAAGCTTTCTTT. The chain couples TRBV4-2 to TRBJ1-1, with a possible D match to TRBD1 (6 bases). This CDR3 region has 13 residues. Per germline, CDR1 LGHNA and CDR2 YNFKEQ. V was pared by 2 bases and J by 6 bases, with 10 bases between.

The CDR3 loop reads CASSPDPNTGELFF. DNA for the CDR3: TGTGCCAGCAGCCCGGACCCGAACACCGGGGAGCTGTTTTTT. The rearrangement links TRBV7-6 to TRBJ2-2; D remains unclear. The V end was cut by 5 bases, the J end by 0 bases, with 7 bases between. Germline values: CDR1 SGHVS, CDR2 FNYEAQ. The length of the CDR3 is 14 residues. Full variable domain (outside the CDR3, taken from reference TRBV7-6 and TRBJ2-2): GAGVSQSPRYKVTKRGQDVALRCDPISGHVSLYWYRQALGQGPEFLTYFNYEAQQDKSGLPNDRFSAERPEGSISTLTIQRTEQRDSAMYRCASSPDPNTGELFFGEGSRLTVL.

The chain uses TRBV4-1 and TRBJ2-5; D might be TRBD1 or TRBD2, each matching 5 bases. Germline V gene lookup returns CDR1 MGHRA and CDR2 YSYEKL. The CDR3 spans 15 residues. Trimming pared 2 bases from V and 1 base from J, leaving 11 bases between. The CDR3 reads CASSQILGTQETQYF. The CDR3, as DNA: TGCGCCAGCAGCCAAATATTAGGGACCCAAGAGACCCAGTACTTC.

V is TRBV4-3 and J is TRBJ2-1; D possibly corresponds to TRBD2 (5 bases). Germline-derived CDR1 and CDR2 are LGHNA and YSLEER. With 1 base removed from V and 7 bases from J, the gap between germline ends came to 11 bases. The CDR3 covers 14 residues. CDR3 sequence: CASSQVGVGNEQFF. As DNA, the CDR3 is TGCGCCAGCAGCCAAGTCGGGGTTGGAAATGAGCAGTTCTTC.

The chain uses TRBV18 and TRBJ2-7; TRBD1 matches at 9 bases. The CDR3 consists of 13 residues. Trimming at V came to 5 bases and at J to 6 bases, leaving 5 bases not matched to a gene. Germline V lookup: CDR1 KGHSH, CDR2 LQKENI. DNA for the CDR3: TGTGCCAGCTCAAACGGGACAGGGCGCGAGCAGTACGTC. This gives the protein CASSNGTGREQYV.

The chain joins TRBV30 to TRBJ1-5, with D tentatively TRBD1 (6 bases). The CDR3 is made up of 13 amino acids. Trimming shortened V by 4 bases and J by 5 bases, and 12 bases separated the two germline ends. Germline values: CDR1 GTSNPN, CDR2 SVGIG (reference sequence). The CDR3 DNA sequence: TGTGCCTGGACTAGGGGGACTGATCAGCCCCAGCATTTT. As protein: CAWTRGTDQPQHF.

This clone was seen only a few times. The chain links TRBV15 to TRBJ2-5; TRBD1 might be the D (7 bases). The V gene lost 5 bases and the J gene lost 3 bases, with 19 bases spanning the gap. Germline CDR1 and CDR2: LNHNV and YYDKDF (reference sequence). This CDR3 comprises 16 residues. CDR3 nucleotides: TGTGCCACCAGCCCCGGAGGAGGGGGCGCCGAAGAGACCCAGTACTTC. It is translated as CATSPGGGGAEETQYF.